These T cell receptor beta chains were read from a single sample in a study of blood T cell repertoires in COVID-19. Clones were read by immunoSEQ multiplex PCR, and TCRdb kept only the in-frame ones, dropping some. The sample carries about 250,000 clones, under 90% recorded once. Material for sequencing was PBMCs or T cells enriched from blood (not recorded which). These receptors originate from a middle-aged man who had recovered from COVID-19. Each CDR3 is given with its conserved first and last residue. The D gene is left open where the match is weak. Size tells how often a clone was seen (once, few, many) or the class of an expanded clone, and some rows leave it out.

d_gene	abundance	v_gene	j_gene	CDR3aa	CDR3nt
.	.	TRBV7-9	TRBJ2-1	CASSLALNEQFF	TGTGCCAGCAGCTTAGCTCTGAATGAGCAGTTCTTC
TRBD1	.	TRBV27	TRBJ1-3	CASRPGGSRNTIYF	TGTGCCAGCAGGCCAGGGGGATCCAGAAACACCATATATTTT
.	.	TRBV29-1	TRBJ2-7	CSVEQGDSYEQYF	TGCAGCGTTGAGCAAGGGGATTCATACGAGCAGTACTTC
TRBD1	.	TRBV7-2	TRBJ1-2	CASSAERQGLGYGYTF	TGTGCCAGCAGTGCAGAGAGACAGGGGTTAGGGTATGGCTACACCTTC
.	.	TRBV23-1	TRBJ1-6	CASSQRAAPYNSPLHF	TGCGCCAGCAGTCAGAGGGCAGCCCCCTATAATTCACCCCTCCACTTT
TRBD1	.	TRBV19	TRBJ1-5	CASSKQGGNQPQHF	TGTGCCAGTAGTAAACAGGGGGGCAATCAGCCCCAGCATTTT
TRBD1	.	TRBV30	TRBJ1-6	CAWKTIRTGNNSPLHF	TGTGCCTGGAAAACGATACGGACAGGCAATAATTCACCCCTCCACTTT
TRBD1	.	TRBV10-3	TRBJ1-1	CAIRKTGENTEAFF	TGTGCCATCAGAAAAACAGGGGAGAACACTGAAGCTTTCTTT
.	.	TRBV5-1	TRBJ2-5	CASSLDDRIKTQYF	TGCGCCAGCAGCTTGGATGACAGGATCAAGACCCAGTACTTC
.	.	TRBV6-5	TRBJ1-5	CAITGLNQPQHF	TGTGCCATAACAGGATTGAATCAGCCCCAGCATTTT
TRBD2	.	TRBV5-4	TRBJ2-1	CASSTGTSGGYNEQFF	TGTGCCAGCAGCACCGGGACTAGCGGGGGGTACAATGAGCAGTTCTTC
.	.	TRBV7-2	TRBJ1-2	CASSFPDRIYGYTF	TGTGCCAGCAGCTTCCCTGACAGGATCTATGGCTACACCTTC
.	.	TRBV5-4	TRBJ2-5	CASAGSGLETQYF	TGTGCCAGCGCAGGAAGTGGATTAGAGACCCAGTACTTC
TRBD2	.	TRBV2	TRBJ2-3	CASSAPLVRRTSGSGTSTDTQYF	TGTGCCAGCAGTGCCCCCCTCGTAAGAAGGACTAGCGGGAGTGGCACTAGCACAGATACGCAGTATTTT
TRBD1	.	TRBV6-5	TRBJ2-3	CATGTGAGPDTQYF	TGTGCCACGGGGACAGGGGCCGGCCCAGATACGCAGTATTTT
.	.	TRBV27	TRBJ1-2	CASGVGSGGHYGYTF	TGTGCCAGCGGGGTAGGGTCAGGAGGGCACTATGGCTACACCTTC
.	.	TRBV29-1	TRBJ2-7	CSVERAGQEQYF	TGCAGCGTTGAAAGAGCTGGACAGGAGCAGTACTTC
.	.	TRBV18	TRBJ2-3	CASSPDRIVNTDTQYF	TGTGCCAGCTCACCCGACAGGATCGTGAACACAGATACGCAGTATTTT
TRBD1	.	TRBV2	TRBJ1-2	CASSGPDRGHYGYTF	TGTGCCAGCAGTGGACCGGACAGGGGGCACTATGGCTACACCTTC
.	.	TRBV19	TRBJ2-1	CASSMTLEVGLLSSYNEQFF	TGTGCCAGTAGTATGACTTTGGAGGTTGGGCTACTCAGCTCCTACAATGAGCAGTTCTTC
TRBD1	.	TRBV28	TRBJ1-1	CASSPPLLQGGGTEAFF	TGTGCCAGCAGTCCCCCGTTGCTGCAGGGGGGTGGCACTGAAGCTTTCTTT
.	few	TRBV2	TRBJ2-7	CASTEFGAMDEQYF	TGTGCCAGCACCGAATTTGGGGCGATGGACGAGCAGTACTTC
.	.	TRBV12-3/TRBV12-4	TRBJ1-2	CASSPRGYTGYTF	TGTGCCAGCAGTCCCCGGGGATACACGGGCTACACCTTC
TRBD1	once	TRBV5-4	TRBJ2-2	CASSPEGDRVNTGELFF	TGTGCCAGCAGCCCCGAAGGGGACAGGGTGAACACCGGGGAGCTGTTTTTT
TRBD1	.	TRBV29-1	TRBJ2-1	CSARDRGFNEQFF	TGCAGCGCCCGGGACAGGGGGTTCAATGAGCAGTTCTTC
TRBD2	.	TRBV24-1	TRBJ2-7	CATRPPLASGRVHYEQYF	TGTGCCACCCGGCCCCCTCTAGCGAGCGGGAGGGTTCACTACGAGCAGTACTTC
TRBD2	once	TRBV6-5	TRBJ2-1	CASSYQTSGGLEQFF	TGTGCCAGCAGTTACCAAACTAGCGGGGGGCTTGAGCAGTTCTTC
.	.	TRBV9	TRBJ2-5	CASSEHSGVGQETQYF	TGTGCCAGCAGCGAGCACTCAGGGGTTGGGCAAGAGACCCAGTACTTC
.	.	TRBV18	TRBJ1-1	CASSQSNTEAFF	TGTGCCAGCTCACAGAGTAACACTGAAGCTTTCTTT
TRBD2	.	TRBV11-2	TRBJ2-7	CASSQGGTALTYEQYF	TGTGCCAGCAGCCAGGGAGGGACTGCCCTTACCTACGAGCAGTACTTC
.	few	TRBV2	TRBJ1-2	CASSERNYGYTF	TGTGCCAGCAGTGAGCGGAACTATGGCTACACCTTC
.	few	TRBV30	TRBJ1-2	CAWSATEAGYTF	TGTGCCTGGAGTGCCACAGAAGCTGGCTACACCTTC
TRBD2	.	TRBV7-9	TRBJ2-2	CASVAGNTGELFF	TGTGCCAGTGTAGCGGGGAACACCGGGGAGCTGTTTTTT
TRBD1	.	TRBV5-4	TRBJ1-6	CASSFSGQGPITLHF	TGTGCCAGCAGCTTCTCGGGACAGGGCCCTATCACCCTCCACTTT
TRBD1	.	TRBV11-2	TRBJ1-1	CASSLVGTGGEAFF	TGTGCCAGCAGCTTAGTAGGGACAGGGGGCGAAGCTTTCTTT
TRBD2	.	TRBV5-1	TRBJ2-3	CASSPLGRGSSDTQYF	TGCGCCAGCAGCCCTCTGGGGAGGGGTTCATCTGATACGCAGTATTTT
.	once	TRBV30	TRBJ1-6	CAWSAGGPLHF	TGTGCCTGGAGTGCGGGGGGTCCCCTCCACTTT
TRBD1	.	TRBV20-1	TRBJ2-1	CSYDRGRFQFF	TGCAGTTACGACAGGGGGCGTTTTCAGTTCTTC
TRBD1	.	TRBV19	TRBJ1-1	CASRLTGAVTEAFF	TGTGCCAGTCGCCTGACAGGGGCGGTCACTGAAGCTTTCTTT
TRBD2	.	TRBV29-1	TRBJ2-2	CSARSRVAGSTGELFF	TGCAGCGCACGGAGTAGGGTAGCGGGAAGCACCGGGGAGCTGTTTTTT
.	.	TRBV6-4	TRBJ1-5	CASSDWGGQPQHF	TGTGCCAGCAGTGACTGGGGGGGTCAGCCCCAGCATTTT
TRBD1	.	TRBV11-2	TRBJ2-1	CASSLLVRGTYNEQFF	TGTGCCAGCAGCTTACTTGTCAGGGGGACCTACAATGAGCAGTTCTTC
.	.	TRBV18	TRBJ2-1	CASSPPDRSEQFF	TGTGCCAGCTCACCCCCGGACAGATCTGAGCAGTTCTTC
TRBD2	.	TRBV7-2	TRBJ2-7	CASSLGRGNYEQYF	TGTGCCAGCAGCTTGGGGCGGGGGAACTACGAGCAGTACTTC